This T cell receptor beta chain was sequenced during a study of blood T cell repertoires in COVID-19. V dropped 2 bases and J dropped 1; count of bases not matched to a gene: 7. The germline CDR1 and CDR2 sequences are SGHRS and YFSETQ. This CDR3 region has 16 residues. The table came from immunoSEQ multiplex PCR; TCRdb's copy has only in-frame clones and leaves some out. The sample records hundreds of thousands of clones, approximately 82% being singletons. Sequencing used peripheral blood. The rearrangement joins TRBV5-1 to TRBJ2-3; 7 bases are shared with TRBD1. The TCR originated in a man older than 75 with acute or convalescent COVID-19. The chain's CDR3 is CASSFGTVGGTDTQYF. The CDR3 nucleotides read TGCGCCAGCAGCTTCGGGACAGTTGGGGGCACAGATACGCAGTATTTT.